This TCR beta chain was profiled in a study of blood T cell repertoires in COVID-19. Across the whole study: The United States, Italy and Spain were the sources of the acute and convalescent COVID-19 samples. PBMCs, B-cell-depleted T cells, or T cells provided the cDNA or gDNA that made up the material.

Assay used: immunoSEQ multiplex PCR; TCRdb lists only in-frame clones, some missing. The sample has about 220,000 clones; roughly 80% are singletons. The study recruited people aged roughly 18 to 100 years across 24 US areas. Allocation to cohorts depended on clinical history reported by the participants. Trimming left V 6 bases short and J 2 bases short, with 14 bases between. This CDR3 comprises 15 residues. Germline lookup yields CDR1 MNHEY and CDR2 SVGAGI. V gene TRBV6-5 combines with J gene TRBJ2-1, with D possibly TRBD2 on 5 matching bases. What was sequenced was PBMCs or T cells enriched from blood (not recorded which). The sequence came from a woman between 40 and 55 years old with acute COVID-19. Here the CDR3 DNA reads TGTGCCAGCAGCATCGAGGGTGGAACCTACAATGAGCAGTTCTTC. It specifies CASSIEGGTYNEQFF.